This TCR beta chain was sequenced during a study of OX40 agonist ivuxolimab in advanced cancers. Study-level points and caveats: On average, a greater number of expanded clones characterised CD8+ T cells relative to CD4+. CD4+ and CD8+ T cells in blood underwent clonal expansion by week 6 at 0.1 to 3.0 mg/kg. Also showing low normalized T-cell clonal expansion were some of the nonresponders.

CDR1 is LNHDA and CDR2 is SQIVND in the germline V gene (reference sequence). The CDR3 contains 13 residues. V dropped 5 bases and J dropped 11; count of bases not matched to a gene: 11. The investigators sampled blood at baseline, at cycle 4 day 1, and at cycle 7 day 1. Libraries were prepared by immunoSEQ multiplex PCR; TCRdb keeps only in-frame clonotypes and omits some of them. The table has around 53,000 clones, about 88% seen once. A remark on this clone: Its antigen remains unidentified.

The clonotype comes from an adult with an advanced solid tumor such as melanoma, head and neck, liver or kidney cancer. The chain uses TRBV19 and TRBJ2-5, with TRBD2 matching over 7 bases. The material sequenced was CD4+ or CD8+ T cells sorted from blood, taken in a trial of the OX40 agonist ivuxolimab. CDR3 sequence: CASSQSRDYTQYF. The CDR3, as DNA: TGTGCCAGTAGTCAAAGCCGGGACTACACGCAGTACTTC.